There are a few counts of the clone carrying this T cell receptor beta chain. Its specificity is unknown. This entry comes from a study of T-cell memory formation after mild COVID-19. Overall study findings and caveats: Chiefly within CM and EM were the contracting CD4+ clones; CD8+ ones were within EMRA. A balance of CD4 and CD8 characterized clones contracting day 15 to 85, whereas later expanders leaned CD4+.

TCRdb reprocessed the 5' RACE reads via MiXCR and lists one record per CDR3 protein. There are some 330,000 distinct CDR3 sequences in the sample; 20% to 25% occur only once, and around 13% lies in the top ten. The CDR3 contains 14 residues. Germline V CDR1 and CDR2: DFQATT, SNEGSKA (reference sequence). The germline V and J ends were trimmed by 0 bases and 0 bases, with 9 bases remaining between them. This TCR was sampled from an adult woman who had mild COVID-19 (a few samples of this study predate the infection). Cell type and time point are not known. The rearrangement joins TRBV20-1 to TRBJ2-7; D tentatively fits TRBD1 or TRBD2 (6 bases each). Specimen: PBMCs or a T cell subset sorted from them (not recorded which). The CDR3 coding sequence is TGCAGTGCTAGAGACGGGGGCCTCTCCTACGAGCAGTACTTC. Translated, it gives CSARDGGLSYEQYF.